This T cell receptor (beta chain) was identified in a study of T cell responses to AZD1222 COVID-19 vaccine. Study conclusions and caveats: Baseline seropositives among AZD1222 recipients totaled only six. Within unmutated variant regions lay the reported targets of nearly half of spike-specific TCRs. CD4 TCRs linked to vaccination spanned spike, dominating at 160-218 and 743-854.

This table comes from immunoSEQ multiplex PCR, and its TCRdb copy is limited to in-frame clones, with some not included. The table lists roughly 140,000 clones, 85% to 90% of them singletons. Pooled in the analysis were second doses at about 4 or about 12 weeks. Points on this clone: Its specificity is unknown.

The CDR3 is 14 residues long. V shed 4 bases, J shed 3 bases, and the junction held 6 bases outside the gene matches. Germline-derived CDR1 and CDR2 are SGHVS and FNYEAQ. This TCR was sampled from an adult who received the AZD1222 COVID-19 vaccine. The gene calls are TRBV7-6 and TRBJ2-7, with 7 bases that match TRBD1. Sequencing used peripheral blood, obtained 28 days after the second AZD1222 dose. CDR3: CASSSGTAFYEQYF. In nucleotides, the CDR3 is TGTGCCAGCAGCTCGGGGACAGCTTTCTACGAGCAGTACTTC.